The 30 T cell receptor beta chains below come from one sample, sequenced in a study of cytomegalovirus exposure and HLA in healthy donors. The protocol was immunoSEQ multiplex PCR, while the TCRdb copy is restricted to in-frame clones and leaves out a portion. The table has around 260,000 clones, roughly 87% seen once; the top ten hold around 3.1%. The material sequenced was PBMCs. The receptors originated from a woman in her twenties or thirties in good health and CMV-seronegative.

The genes are TRBV6-1 and TRBJ2-3, with D maybe TRBD1 (6 bases). V dropped 6 bases and J dropped 2 bases, with 15 bases sitting between them. This CDR3 has 15 amino acids. Germline lookup yields CDR1 MNHNS and CDR2 SASEGT. The CDR3 nucleotides are TGTGCCAGCAGCGTGGTGGGACACTACACAGATACGCAGTATTTT. This sequence encodes CASSVVGHYTDTQYF.

This rearrangement joins TRBV7-9 to TRBJ2-1, with 7 bases that match TRBD1. CDR1 is SEHNR, CDR2 FQNEAQ, per germline (reference sequence). Trimming at V came to 5 bases and at J to 4 bases, leaving 11 bases not matched to a gene. This CDR3 spans 16 amino acids. The CDR3 region is CASSKRTGVDYNEQFF. In DNA, the CDR3 is TGTGCCAGCAGCAAAAGAACAGGGGTGGATTACAATGAGCAGTTCTTC.

V usage is TRBV27 and J usage is TRBJ2-1, with 14 nucleotides matching TRBD2. V was pared by 2 bases and J by 7 bases, with 4 bases of the junction left unmatched. CDR1 and CDR2 (germline): MNHEY, SMNVEV (reference sequence). The length of the CDR3 is 16 residues. The CDR3 nucleotides are TGTGCCAGCAGTTTAGGGACTAGCGGGAGTAGGAATGAGCAGTTCTTC. Translating it yields CASSLGTSGSRNEQFF.

The rearrangement joins TRBV11-3 to TRBJ2-5, with TRBD2 matching over 9 bases. CDR1 is SGHNT, CDR2 YENEEA, per germline. The CDR3 totals 15 residues. V lost 5 bases to trimming and J lost 5 bases; unmatched junction nucleotides: 9. CDR3 loop: CASSARAGGQETQYF. CDR3 in DNA: TGTGCCAGCAGCGCCCGTGCGGGAGGGCAGGAGACCCAGTACTTC.

J is TRBJ2-1 and V is TRBV27; 7 nucleotides agree with TRBD1. The CDR3 has 15 residues. With V trimmed by 0 bases and J by 3 bases, 2 bases remained unmatched. Germline CDR1 and CDR2: MNHEY and SMNVEV (reference sequence). The CDR3 loop is CASSLSGGFYNEQFF. CDR3 bases: TGTGCCAGCAGTTTATCAGGGGGCTTCTACAATGAGCAGTTCTTC.

This clone appeared a few times. The CDR3 bases are TGTGCCAGCTCCTCAGGCGGGACAAGCGGGGAGCTGTTTTTT. This translates into CASSSGGTSGELFF. The rearrangement links TRBV18 to TRBJ2-2; perhaps D is TRBD1 or TRBD2 (6 bases each). Trimming stripped 6 bases from V and 7 bases from J, with 15 bases between. The CDR3 has 14 amino acids. The germline V gene encodes CDR1 KGHSH and CDR2 LQKENI.

This sequence joins TRBV7-6 and TRBJ1-5, with a weak D call TRBD1 (5 bases). The CDR3 length is 15 residues. Per germline, CDR1 SGHVS and CDR2 FNYEAQ. With 5 bases removed from V and 5 bases from J, the gap between germline ends came to 16 bases. The CDR3 sequence is CASSPKTGGDQPQHF. The CDR3 coding sequence is TGTGCCAGCAGCCCGAAGACCGGGGGAGATCAGCCCCAGCATTTT.

The V call is TRBV25-1, the J call TRBJ1-2; maybe TRBD1 (5 bases). V was pared by 2 bases and J by 4 bases, with 14 bases between. The CDR3 runs to 15 residues. Germline CDR1 is MGHDK and CDR2 is SYGVNS. As DNA, the CDR3 is TGTGCCAGCAGTGAACCTAGGGACGGGAGCTATGGCTACACCTTC. Translation gives CASSEPRDGSYGYTF.

This clone was detected only once. This sequence joins TRBV6-5 and TRBJ2-5; D gene ambiguous. The CDR3 extends over 13 amino acids. Trimming pared 3 bases from V and 4 bases from J, leaving 9 bases between. CDR1 is MNHEY, CDR2 SVGAGI, per germline. Here the CDR3 reads CASSYMPGETQYF. The CDR3 DNA is TGTGCCAGCAGTTATATGCCAGGAGAGACCCAGTACTTC.

The rearrangement joins TRBV28 to TRBJ2-7; D unclear. The CDR3 loop spans 15 amino acids. Per the germline V gene, CDR1 is MDHEN and CDR2 is SYDVKM. V lost 4 bases to trimming and J lost 4 bases, with 17 bases between them. CDR3 nucleotide sequence: TGTGCCAGCAGTTCTAACCGGCGGATGATATACGAGCAGTACTTC. Amino acids: CASSSNRRMIYEQYF.

The chain recombines TRBV19 with TRBJ2-7, with D perhaps TRBD2 (5 bases). The CDR3 contains 14 residues. The germline V gene encodes CDR1 LNHDA and CDR2 SQIVND (reference sequence). V lost 7 bases to trimming and J lost 0 bases, with 13 bases between them. In nucleotides, the CDR3 is TGTGCCAGTACCCCGGGCGGGTTCTCCTACGAGCAGTACTTC. It encodes CASTPGGFSYEQYF.

The chain employs TRBV7-9 and TRBJ2-5; 8 bases fit TRBD1. This CDR3 is built from 15 residues. The V segment lost 5 bases and the J segment 2 bases; nucleotides outside the gene matches: 7. The germline CDR1 and CDR2 sequences are SEHNR and FQNEAQ (reference sequence). The CDR3 DNA sequence: TGTGCCAGCAGCCCAATTGGGACAGGACAAGAGACCCAGTACTTC. As protein: CASSPIGTGQETQYF.

This chain uses TRBV28 with TRBJ2-3; 10 bases are a match to TRBD1. This CDR3 is 15 amino acids long. The V gene end was trimmed by 6 bases and the J gene end by 2 bases; junction bases not matched to a gene: 5. The V gene's germline CDR1 is MDHEN and CDR2 SYDVKM. The CDR3 loop reads CASSGQGGHTDTQYF. The CDR3 nucleotides read TGTGCCAGCAGCGGACAGGGGGGGCACACAGATACGCAGTATTTT.

CDR3 protein: CSVLAGTQETQYF. CDR3 nucleotides: TGCAGCGTTCTAGCGGGTACCCAAGAGACCCAGTACTTC. The V gene is TRBV29-1, the J gene TRBJ2-5; TRBD2 matches at 8 bases. The CDR3 is 13 residues long. Germline CDR1 is SQVTM and CDR2 is ANQGSEA. V was clipped by 5 bases and J by 1 base; unmatched bases: 3.

V gene TRBV4-2 combines with J gene TRBJ1-2; D is unresolved. The germline gives CDR1 LGHNA, CDR2 YNFKEQ. The CDR3 is 17 residues long. The V gene lost 0 bases and the J gene lost 6 bases, with 20 bases spanning the gap. The CDR3 here is CASSQDTLTGLLDGYTF. The CDR3 DNA reads as TGTGCCAGCAGCCAAGATACTCTAACGGGGTTACTGGATGGCTACACCTTC.

The chain links TRBV27 to TRBJ2-3; 7 nucleotides match TRBD2. Germline-derived CDR1 and CDR2 are MNHEY and SMNVEV (reference sequence). J lost 4 bases, V lost 6 bases, and 7 bases had no gene match. The CDR3 covers 14 residues. The CDR3 DNA is TGTGCCAGCAGGCCGGGGGGTTCCCCAGATACGCAGTATTTT. As protein: CASRPGGSPDTQYF.

The chain has TRBV11-1 and TRBJ2-7; D possibly corresponds to TRBD1 (6 bases). There are 14 residues in the CDR3. The V and J ends lost 5 bases and 9 bases respectively, with 20 bases between them. CDR1 SGHAT and CDR2 FQDESV come from the germline V gene (reference sequence). This CDR3 reads CASSNSRDKLRQYF. The DNA for the CDR3 is TGTGCCAGCAGCAACAGCCGGGACAAGCTGCGGCAGTACTTC.

The V gene is TRBV7-9, the J gene TRBJ1-5; maybe TRBD1 (5 bases). V lost 1 base and J lost 1, with 8 bases in between. This CDR3 is built from 15 residues. The germline V gene encodes CDR1 SEHNR and CDR2 FQNEAQ (reference sequence). CDR3 protein: CASSLEGQSNQPQHF. Here the CDR3 DNA reads TGTGCCAGCAGCTTAGAGGGGCAGAGCAATCAGCCCCAGCATTTT.

This chain links TRBV29-1 with TRBJ2-1; weak D call: TRBD2 (6 bases). Germline lookup yields CDR1 SQVTM and CDR2 ANQGSEA. V lost 5 bases and J 3 bases, leaving 11 bases between the germline ends. The length of the CDR3 is 13 residues. The CDR3: CSVQDGSYNEQFF. Here the CDR3 DNA reads TGCAGCGTTCAGGACGGGAGCTACAATGAGCAGTTCTTC.

V is TRBV5-1 and J is TRBJ2-7; 13 bases are shared with TRBD2. Germline CDR1 reads SGHRS; CDR2 reads YFSETQ. The CDR3 length is 17 residues. V lost 4 bases and J lost 2; bases outside the gene matches: 9. The CDR3 sequence is CASSELGLAGSTYEQYF. CDR3 nucleotides: TGCGCCAGCAGCGAACTGGGACTAGCGGGATCGACCTACGAGCAGTACTTC.

This chain joins TRBV11-3 and TRBJ2-2, with 8 bases lining up with TRBD1. CDR1 is SGHNT and CDR2 is YENEEA in the germline V gene. The CDR3 runs to 15 residues. J was trimmed by 1 base and V by 3 bases; bases with no gene match: 1. The CDR3 sequence: CASSFGTGNTGELFF. In nucleotides, the CDR3 is TGTGCCAGCAGCTTCGGGACAGGGAACACCGGGGAGCTGTTTTTT.

A note on this clone: The same CDR3 is also encoded by other DNA sequences in this sample. The J gene is TRBJ1-5, the V gene TRBV6-5; D call uncertain. Germline V CDR1 and CDR2: MNHEY, SVGAGI. The CDR3 is 14 amino acids. The V and J ends lost 0 bases and 2 bases respectively, with 5 bases between them. CDR3 DNA: TGTGCCAGCAGTTACTCTGGGGGCAATCAGCCCCAGCATTTT. Translated, it gives CASSYSGGNQPQHF.

This chain links TRBV4-1 with TRBJ2-7; D is ambiguous. Looked up from germline, CDR1 is MGHRA and CDR2 is YSYEKL. V lost 4 bases, J lost 1 base, and 14 bases lay in between. The CDR3 loop spans 15 amino acids. The CDR3 spells CASSPSAPGSYEQYF. The CDR3 DNA reads as TGCGCCAGCAGCCCTTCAGCACCCGGATCCTACGAGCAGTACTTC.

The chain recombines TRBV2 with TRBJ2-1; a weak D match, TRBD1 (5 bases). Trimming took off 4 bases at V and 4 bases at J, with 14 bases between the two ends. Germline V CDR1 and CDR2: SNHLY, FYNNEI. This CDR3 contains 15 residues. The DNA of the CDR3 is TGTGCCAGCAGTGTACAGGCAGGACCATACAATGAGCAGTTCTTC. Protein product: CASSVQAGPYNEQFF.

The CDR3 DNA is TGTGCCAGCAGCCAAGACCCTGCAGATACGCAGTATTTT. Its translation: CASSQDPADTQYF. This chain links TRBV14 with TRBJ2-3, with D unresolved. The CDR3 has 13 residues. The germline V and J ends were trimmed by 0 bases and 4 bases, with 5 bases remaining between them. Germline assignment: CDR1 SGHDN and CDR2 FVKESK.

This sequence joins TRBV27 and TRBJ2-3, with D unresolved. The germline V and J ends were trimmed by 3 bases and 0 bases, with 10 bases remaining between them. Germline V CDR1 and CDR2: MNHEY, SMNVEV (reference sequence). The CDR3 covers 15 residues. Here the CDR3 DNA reads TGTGCCAGCAGTTTTCGCAGATCTAGCACAGATACGCAGTATTTT. It translates to CASSFRRSSTDTQYF.

V is TRBV25-1 and J is TRBJ1-1, with D maybe TRBD1 (6 bases). The CDR3 sequence is 13 residues long. V lost 5 bases, J lost 6 bases, and 13 bases lay in between. Germline-derived CDR1 and CDR2 are MGHDK and SYGVNS. The CDR3 is CASSTPGGPEAFF. The CDR3, as DNA: TGTGCCAGCAGTACCCCCGGGGGCCCTGAAGCTTTCTTT.

With respect to this clone: This specimen includes other DNA sequences encoding the same CDR3. The chain is built from TRBV27 and TRBJ2-1; perhaps TRBD1 as D (5 bases). This CDR3 has 13 residues. Looked up from germline, CDR1 is MNHEY and CDR2 is SMNVEV (reference sequence). V dropped 3 bases and J dropped 4 bases, with 7 bases sitting between them. CDR3: CASSFPGYNEQFF. The DNA of the CDR3 is TGTGCCAGCAGTTTTCCAGGGTACAATGAGCAGTTCTTC.

The rearrangement joins TRBV4-2 to TRBJ1-5; D is uncertain. V dropped 0 bases and J dropped 1 base, with 13 bases sitting between them. The V gene's germline CDR1 is LGHNA and CDR2 YNFKEQ. The CDR3 sequence is 17 residues long. The CDR3 DNA reads as TGTGCCAGCAGCCAAGATTTGAGAAGGGCCAGCAATCAGCCCCAGCATTTT. Amino acid sequence: CASSQDLRRASNQPQHF.

The rearrangement joins TRBV5-1 to TRBJ2-1, with 7 positions matching TRBD1. Trimming removed 1 base from V and 7 bases from J; junction bases left unmatched: 2. The V gene's germline CDR1 is SGHRS and CDR2 YFSETQ. The CDR3 runs 13 residues. The CDR3 sequence: CASSLSGGNEQFF. The DNA for the CDR3 is TGCGCCAGCAGCTTGTCAGGGGGAAATGAGCAGTTCTTC.